Listed here are 32 T cell receptor beta chains from one sample, sequenced in a study of T cell responses to AZD1222 COVID-19 vaccine. Clones were read by immunoSEQ multiplex PCR, and TCRdb kept only the in-frame ones, dropping some. The table has 140,000 to 150,000 clones, about nine tenths seen once. This sample comprised peripheral blood, obtained on day 0 of AZD1222 vaccination. Receptor source: an adult in good health.

The chain carries TRBV5-4 and TRBJ2-5; D perhaps matches TRBD1 (5 bases). Deletions cut 0 bases from V and 4 bases from J, with 16 bases between. The CDR3 totals 16 residues. Germline CDR1 reads SGHNT; CDR2 reads YYREEE (reference sequence). The CDR3 DNA reads as TGTGCCAGCAGCTTGGCCGCAGGGTTCCAGAGAGAGACCCAGTACTTC. Protein: CASSLAAGFQRETQYF. The full variable domain, its missing parts supplied by reference TRBV5-4 and TRBJ2-5, is ETGVTQSPTHLIKTRGQQVTLRCSSQSGHNTVSWYQQALGQGPQFIFQYYREEENGRGNFPPRFSGLQFPNYSSELNVNALELDDSALYLCASSLAAGFQRETQYFGPGTRLLVL.

A remark on this clone: Different DNA sequences within this sample yield the same CDR3. This chain joins TRBV9 and TRBJ2-1; D is undetermined. Per germline, CDR1 SGDLS and CDR2 YYNGEE. The CDR3 is made up of 13 amino acids. The V gene lost 2 bases and the J gene lost 3 bases, with 6 bases spanning the gap. CDR3 nucleotides: TGTGCCAGCAGCGTTGGGGACTACAATGAGCAGTTCTTC. It codes for CASSVGDYNEQFF.

Notes on this clone: Other DNA sequences from this sample encode an identical CDR3 as well. The chain uses TRBV27 and TRBJ1-1; 9 bases agree with TRBD1. Germline V CDR1 and CDR2: MNHEY, SMNVEV (reference sequence). The CDR3 spans 14 residues. The junction had 5 bases not matched to a gene; V was cut back by 4 bases and J by 5 bases. The CDR3 DNA sequence: TGTGCCAGCAGTTGGGGACAGGGTCGGACTGAAGCTTTCTTT. It is translated as CASSWGQGRTEAFF.

The chain combines TRBV7-9 with TRBJ1-3, with a possible D match to TRBD1 (5 bases). The CDR3 runs 16 residues. Germline lookup yields CDR1 SEHNR and CDR2 FQNEAQ (reference sequence). The V gene lost 3 bases and the J gene lost 0 bases, with 12 bases spanning the gap. The CDR3, as DNA: TGTGCCAGCAGCTTTCCCAAGGGGTCCTCTGGAAACACCATATATTTT. Translating gives CASSFPKGSSGNTIYF.

The J gene is TRBJ2-1, the V gene TRBV2, with D unclear. Germline values: CDR1 SNHLY, CDR2 FYNNEI. The CDR3 loop spans 15 amino acids. V gave up 2 bases and J gave up 1 base, with 9 bases separating them. CDR3: CASSENMVSYNEQFF. In DNA, the CDR3 is TGTGCCAGCAGTGAAAATATGGTGTCCTACAATGAGCAGTTCTTC.

CDR3 in DNA: TGTGCCAGCAGCCCTTACCCTGACTATGGCTACACCTTC. This codes for CASSPYPDYGYTF. V is TRBV6-6 and J is TRBJ1-2; no clear D gene. The CDR3 covers 13 residues. Trimming pared 6 bases from V and 3 bases from J, leaving 11 bases between. Germline V gives CDR1 MNHNY, CDR2 SVGAGI (reference sequence).

V gene TRBV7-9 combines with J gene TRBJ1-4; no reliable D call. The germline V gene has CDR1 SEHNR and CDR2 FQNEAQ (reference sequence). The CDR3 is 13 amino acids. The V end was cut by 4 bases, the J end by 8 bases, with 11 bases between. The CDR3 loop reads CASSWTSGEKLFF. CDR3 bases: TGTGCCAGCAGCTGGACCTCAGGCGAAAAACTGTTTTTT.

V gene TRBV6-5 combines with J gene TRBJ1-4; D remains unclear. Trimming took 2 bases from V and 8 from J, leaving 18 bases between them. The CDR3 is 16 residues long. Germline V gives CDR1 MNHEY, CDR2 SVGAGI. The CDR3: CASSYGRLKAEEKLFF. The CDR3 coding sequence is TGTGCCAGCAGTTACGGGCGCCTAAAGGCAGAAGAAAAACTGTTTTTT.

The chain combines TRBV9 with TRBJ2-1, with 9 nucleotides matching TRBD2. Looked up from germline, CDR1 is SGDLS and CDR2 is YYNGEE. J lost 0 bases, V lost 2 bases, and 3 bases had no gene match. This CDR3 has 16 residues. CDR3 DNA sequence: TGTGCCAGCAGCGTTGCAGCGGGAGGCTCCTACAATGAGCAGTTCTTC. This translates into CASSVAAGGSYNEQFF.

This chain links TRBV5-1 with TRBJ2-1, with D perhaps matching TRBD2 (6 bases). The germline V and J ends were trimmed by 4 bases and 4 bases, with 18 bases remaining between them. This CDR3 comprises 16 residues. CDR1 is SGHRS, CDR2 YFSETQ, per germline. CDR3 amino acids: CASSVTGETLYNEQFF. The DNA for the CDR3 is TGCGCCAGCAGCGTCACGGGAGAAACTCTATACAATGAGCAGTTCTTC.

The chain links TRBV11-2 to TRBJ1-4; no firm D call. The CDR3 consists of 19 residues. The V gene lost 5 bases and the J gene lost 6 bases, with 28 bases spanning the gap. Germline-derived CDR1 and CDR2 are SGHAT and FQNNGV. The CDR3 coding sequence is TGTGCCAGCAGCCCCCTGAGAAGCCCCCCAAACGGAAGTGATGAAAAACTGTTTTTT. Its protein product is CASSPLRSPPNGSDEKLFF. Together with reference TRBV11-2 and TRBJ1-4, the CDR3 gives the full variable domain: EAGVAQSPRYKIIEKRQSVAFWCNPISGHATLYWYQQILGQGPKLLIQFQNNGVVDDSQLPKDRFSAERLKGVDSTLKIQPAKLEDSAVYLCASSPLRSPPNGSDEKLFFGSGTQLSVL.

The J gene is TRBJ2-1, the V gene TRBV5-1, with TRBD2 matching over 14 bases. The V gene end was trimmed by 0 bases and the J gene end by 1 base; junction bases not matched to a gene: 9. The CDR3 spans 20 residues. Germline V lookup: CDR1 SGHRS, CDR2 YFSETQ. Written as DNA, the CDR3 is TGCGCCAGCAGCTTGGCGACTAGCGGGAGGGCCGCAGGGTCCTACAATGAGCAGTTCTTC. This encodes CASSLATSGRAAGSYNEQFF.

This clone is a singleton in its sample. The rearrangement links TRBV2 to TRBJ2-7; unclear D gene. The CDR3 is 11 residues long. Germline CDR1 reads SNHLY; CDR2 reads FYNNEI. Deletions cut 2 bases from V and 9 bases from J, with 8 bases between. The CDR3 sequence is CASSERVVQYF. The CDR3 bases are TGTGCCAGCAGTGAAAGGGTGGTGCAGTACTTC.

This rearrangement joins TRBV5-4 to TRBJ2-3; TRBD2 aligns across 9 bases. Germline CDR1 SGHNT, CDR2 YYREEE (reference sequence). This CDR3 is 15 amino acids long. V gave up 3 bases and J gave up 2 bases; unmatched junction bases: 4. CDR3 nucleotide sequence: TGTGCCAGCAGCTCCGGACTAGCGCCCACAGATACGCAGTATTTT. Residues: CASSSGLAPTDTQYF.

This clone was counted a few times. J is TRBJ2-7 and V is TRBV30; the match to TRBD2 covers 7 bases. This CDR3 spans 14 amino acids. Germline V gene data show CDR1 as GTSNPN and CDR2 as SVGIG (reference sequence). The V gene end was trimmed by 2 bases and the J gene end by 2 bases; junction bases not matched to a gene: 6. This CDR3 is CAWSLSGTTYEQYF. The CDR3 region has the DNA TGTGCCTGGAGTCTCAGCGGGACGACCTACGAGCAGTACTTC. Based on the CDR3 plus reference TRBV30 and TRBJ2-7, the full variable domain is SQTIHQWPATLVQPVGSPLSLECTVEGTSNPNLYWYRQAAGRGLQLLFYSVGIGQISSEVPQNLSASRPQDRQFILSSKKLLLSDSGFYLCAWSLSGTTYEQYFGPGTRLTVT.

The chain is built from TRBV11-2 and TRBJ2-7; the D gene is possibly TRBD1 (5 bases). The germline V and J ends were trimmed by 1 base and 7 bases, with 17 bases remaining between them. The CDR3 contains 15 residues. The germline V gene has CDR1 SGHAT and CDR2 FQNNGV. CDR3 sequence reads: CASSLGGRAPEEQYF. DNA of the CDR3: TGTGCCAGCAGCTTAGGGGGCCGCGCGCCTGAAGAGCAGTACTTC.

J is TRBJ1-6 and V is TRBV2, with D perhaps matching TRBD1 (5 bases). Germline CDR1 SNHLY, CDR2 FYNNEI. This CDR3 is built from 13 residues. V lost 1 base to trimming and J lost 11 bases, with 9 bases between them. The CDR3 region has the DNA TGTGCCAGCAGTGAAGTAGGGGAGGCACCCCTCCACTTT. As protein: CASSEVGEAPLHF.

The CDR3 nucleotides read TGTGCCAGCAGCCAAATTGGGGGGTCTAGATCCTATGGCTACACCTTC. Protein: CASSQIGGSRSYGYTF. This sequence joins TRBV3-1 (or the pseudogene TRBV3-2) and TRBJ1-2; TRBD1 is a possible D gene (5 bases). CDR1 is LGHDT, CDR2 YNNKEL, per germline (reference sequence). The CDR3 loop spans 16 amino acids. Trimming cost V 2 bases and J 4 bases, with 17 bases left between them.

The chain is built from TRBV15 and TRBJ2-3; D uncertain. V was pared by 0 bases and J by 1 base, with 8 bases between. This CDR3 has 15 residues. Germline V CDR1 and CDR2: LNHNV, YYDKDF (reference sequence). The CDR3 is CATSRDPGRTDTQYF. The CDR3 DNA is TGTGCCACCAGCAGAGATCCTGGCCGCACAGATACGCAGTATTTT.

J is TRBJ2-7 and V is TRBV9; 8 bases are a match to TRBD2. Looked up from germline, CDR1 is SGDLS and CDR2 is YYNGEE. The CDR3 extends over 16 amino acids. The J segment lost 4 bases and the V segment lost 0 bases, leaving 9 bases of the junction unmatched. In DNA, the CDR3 is TGTGCCAGCAGCGTAGAGGCTAGCGGGCCAGTTTACGAGCAGTACTTC. As protein: CASSVEASGPVYEQYF.

This clone was found a few times. The chain carries TRBV4-1 and TRBJ2-7; D is undetermined. V was cut by 1 base and J by 0 bases, with 10 bases left in between. The CDR3 runs to 15 residues. Germline values: CDR1 MGHRA, CDR2 YSYEKL. CDR3 DNA: TGCGCCAGCAGCCAAGTGAGTAGCAGCTCCTACGAGCAGTACTTC. Residues: CASSQVSSSSYEQYF.

The V and J genes are TRBV5-1 and TRBJ1-4; 8 nucleotides agree with TRBD1. Trimming at V came to 7 bases and at J to 6 bases, leaving 8 bases not matched to a gene. CDR3 length: 14 amino acids. CDR1 is SGHRS, CDR2 YFSETQ, per germline. As DNA, the CDR3 is TGCGCCAGCTCTCGACAGGGGAGGGATGAAAAACTGTTTTTT. This sequence encodes CASSRQGRDEKLFF.

This clone was counted a single time. The J gene is TRBJ1-1, the V gene TRBV5-1, with unresolved D. Germline loops: CDR1 SGHRS, CDR2 YFSETQ. The CDR3 extends over 15 amino acids. Trimming left V 0 bases short and J 0 bases short, with 9 bases between. Here the CDR3 reads CASSLAQNMNTEAFF. The CDR3 DNA sequence: TGCGCCAGCAGCTTGGCCCAGAACATGAACACTGAAGCTTTCTTT.

V gene TRBV25-1 combines with J gene TRBJ1-5; unclear D gene. Per germline, CDR1 MGHDK and CDR2 SYGVNS. The CDR3 runs 14 residues. Trimming took 4 bases from V and 3 from J, leaving 10 bases between them. The CDR3 sequence: CASSGMPPNQPQHF. CDR3 coding DNA: TGTGCCAGCAGTGGGATGCCCCCCAATCAGCCCCAGCATTTT.

The J gene is TRBJ2-3, the V gene TRBV19; 9 nucleotides align to TRBD2. The CDR3 covers 16 residues. Germline CDR1 reads LNHDA; CDR2 reads SQIVND (reference sequence). The ends lost 3 bases at V and 2 bases at J; junction bases unmatched: 6. CDR3 sequence (DNA): TGTGCCAGTAGTATGCGGAGCGGGAGGATCACAGATACGCAGTATTTT. Protein product: CASSMRSGRITDTQYF.

The chain recombines TRBV5-1 with TRBJ1-1; D may be TRBD1 (5 bases). Germline V CDR1 and CDR2: SGHRS, YFSETQ. There are 16 residues in the CDR3. Trimming took 4 bases from V and 1 from J, leaving 17 bases between them. In DNA form, the CDR3 reads TGCGCCAGCAGCCCTGGGACCTCAGTGAGGAACACTGAAGCTTTCTTT. The encoded protein is CASSPGTSVRNTEAFF.

This clone has only one observation. This chain uses TRBV7-9 with TRBJ1-4; 8 bases agree with TRBD1. CDR3 length: 13 amino acids. Germline V gene data show CDR1 as SEHNR and CDR2 as FQNEAQ (reference sequence). V lost 5 bases to trimming and J lost 7 bases; unmatched junction nucleotides: 3. CDR3 protein: CASSPGQGEKLFF. Here the CDR3 DNA reads TGTGCCAGCAGCCCCGGACAGGGTGAAAAACTGTTTTTT. Full variable domain (rest looked up from reference TRBV7-9 and TRBJ1-4): DTGVSQNPRHKITKRGQNVTFRCDPISEHNRLYWYRQTLGQGPEFLTYFQNEAQLEKSRLLSDRFSAERPKGSFSTLEIQRTEQGDSAMYLCASSPGQGEKLFFGSGTQLSVL.

The genes are TRBV30 and TRBJ2-7; 9 bases are shared with TRBD1. V trimming: 1 base; J trimming: 5 bases; junction bases outside the gene matches: 12. CDR3 length: 16 amino acids. Germline-derived CDR1 and CDR2 are GTSNPN and SVGIG (reference sequence). The CDR3 DNA follows: TGTGCCTGGAGTGACCCGAGAAGGGACAGGGTCAACGAGCAGTACTTC. This sequence encodes CAWSDPRRDRVNEQYF.

The chain links TRBV27 to TRBJ2-7; 9 bases are shared with TRBD1. V was pared by 0 bases and J by 4 bases, with 7 bases of the junction left unmatched. The CDR3 runs 16 residues. Per germline, CDR1 MNHEY and CDR2 SMNVEV (reference sequence). The CDR3 is CASSLSPGTGIYEQYF. The CDR3 DNA reads as TGTGCCAGCAGTTTATCCCCCGGGACAGGGATTTACGAGCAGTACTTC.

The sample holds one count of this clone. The chain is built from TRBV12-3 or TRBV12-4 and TRBJ1-2; D not resolved. The V end was cut by 3 bases, the J end by 4 bases, with 9 bases between. The CDR3 is 13 amino acids. The CDR3 sequence: CASSFFGGYGYTF. The CDR3 DNA sequence: TGTGCCAGCAGTTTTTTCGGTGGCTATGGCTACACCTTC.

The V call is TRBV3-1 (or the pseudogene TRBV3-2), the J call TRBJ1-6; 8 bases match TRBD1. V dropped 1 base and J dropped 10; count of bases not matched to a gene: 12. The CDR3 is 17 residues long. The germline V gene encodes CDR1 LGHDT and CDR2 YNNKEL (reference sequence). The DNA of the CDR3 is TGTGCCAGCAGCCAAGGTCGGCAGGGGGCTTCCCCCTCACCCCTCCACTTT. Its protein product is CASSQGRQGASPSPLHF.

J is TRBJ2-7 and V is TRBV6-5, with a weak D call TRBD2 (6 bases). Trimming left V 4 bases short and J 3 bases short, with 16 bases between. The CDR3 totals 15 residues. Germline CDR1 MNHEY, CDR2 SVGAGI. The CDR3 region is CASSFTGASDYEQYF. The CDR3 DNA reads as TGTGCCAGCAGTTTTACTGGGGCTAGCGACTACGAGCAGTACTTC.